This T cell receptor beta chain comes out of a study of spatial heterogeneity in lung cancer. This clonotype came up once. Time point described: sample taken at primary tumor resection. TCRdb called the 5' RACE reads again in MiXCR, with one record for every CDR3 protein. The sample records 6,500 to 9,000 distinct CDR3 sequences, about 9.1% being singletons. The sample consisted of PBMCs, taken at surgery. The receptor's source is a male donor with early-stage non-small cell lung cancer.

The CDR3 region is CASSLYVRELFF. CDR3 DNA sequence: TGTGCCAGCAGCCTCTATGTACGGGAGCTGTTTTTT. The chain is built from TRBV12-3 or TRBV12-4 and TRBJ2-2; no clear D gene. V was pared by 6 bases and J by 9 bases, with 11 bases between. The CDR3 contains 12 residues.